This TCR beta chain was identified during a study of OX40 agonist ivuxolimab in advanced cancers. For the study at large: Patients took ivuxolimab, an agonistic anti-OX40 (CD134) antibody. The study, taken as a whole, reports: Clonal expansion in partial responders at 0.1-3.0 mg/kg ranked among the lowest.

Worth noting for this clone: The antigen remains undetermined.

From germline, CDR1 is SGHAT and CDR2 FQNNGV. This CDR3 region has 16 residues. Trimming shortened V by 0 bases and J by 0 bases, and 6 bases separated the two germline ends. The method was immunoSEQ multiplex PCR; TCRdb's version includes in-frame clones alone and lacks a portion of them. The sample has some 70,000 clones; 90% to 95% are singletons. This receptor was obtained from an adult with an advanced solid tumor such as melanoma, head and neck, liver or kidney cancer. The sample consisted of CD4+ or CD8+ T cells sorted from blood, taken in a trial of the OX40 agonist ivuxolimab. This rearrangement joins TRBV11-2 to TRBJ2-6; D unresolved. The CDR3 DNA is TGTGCCAGCAGCTTAGATTTAGGCTCTGGGGCCAACGTCCTGACTTTC. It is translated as CASSLDLGSGANVLTF.